This TCR beta chain was sequenced during a study of blood T cell repertoires in COVID-19. Overall study context: Samples of COVID-19 (acute and convalescent) were obtained from the United States, Italy and Spain. Sources were T cells, B-cell-depleted T cells, or PBMCs; the material itself was cDNA or gDNA.

The CDR3 runs to 15 residues. Germline values: CDR1 SSHAT, CDR2 FNYEAQ (reference sequence). V was shortened by 0 bases and J by 4 bases, with 11 bases between the two germline ends. This clone came up a few times. In the original processing: Nucleated cell number was recorded as an estimate derived from reference gene primer amplification. Sequencing used immunoSEQ multiplex PCR; TCRdb keeps in-frame clones, though not all of them. The DNA was the basis for D and trimming; V, J and clone size are from that table. The sample carries approximately 230,000 clones, 80% to 90% recorded once. The V call is TRBV7-7, the J call TRBJ2-3; D remains unclear. The sample taken for sequencing was peripheral blood. This sequence originates from a man aged 30 to 39 who had recovered from COVID-19. The CDR3 protein is CASSLALPLPDTQYF. Here the CDR3 DNA reads TGTGCCAGCAGCTTAGCACTCCCTCTTCCAGATACGCAGTATTTT.